A selection of T cell receptor beta chains follows, all from one sample in a study of T-cell reconstitution after alpha-beta-depleted transplantation in children. TCRdb processed the PCR reads anew with MiXCR; each CDR3 protein has one entry. The table has over 15,000 distinct CDR3 sequences, roughly 7.8% seen once. This specimen consisted of PBMCs, mostly from graft donor cells, obtained 60 days after TCRalphabeta/CD19-depleted stem cell transplant. Receptor source: a boy under two years old who had a stem cell transplant for Wiskott-Aldrich syndrome, so the T cells may come from the graft donor. CDR3s include the opening cysteine and the closing phenylalanine or tryptophan. A D gene is named only where the DNA matches it firmly. Clone size is shown for a subset of rows, as once, few, many or a class of expanded clone.

>many|TRBD2|TRBV29-1|TRBJ2-1
CSVVLPPLAGGFNNEQFF
TGCAGCGTTGTCCTGCCCCCTCTAGCGGGAGGGTTTAACAATGAGCAGTTCTTC
>many|NA|TRBV12-3/TRBV12-4|TRBJ2-1
CASSLAGGDEQFF
TGTGCCAGCAGTTTGGCGGGTGGGGATGAGCAGTTCTTC
>many|TRBD2|TRBV20-1|TRBJ2-1
CSARGLAYNEQFF
TGCAGTGCTCGGGGACTAGCCTACAATGAGCAGTTCTTC
>many|NA|TRBV7-9|TRBJ2-7
CASSLESTATIYEQYF
TGTGCCAGCAGCTTAGAATCGACTGCTACGATCTACGAGCAGTACTTC
>NA|NA|TRBV19|TRBJ1-1
CASRWDTEAFF
TGTGCCAGTAGGTGGGACACTGAAGCTTTCTTT
>many|NA|TRBV6-5|TRBJ2-7
CASSQNWGETEQYF
TGTGCCAGCAGCCAAAACTGGGGGGAGACCGAGCAGTACTTC
>many|NA|TRBV7-2|TRBJ2-1
CASSFRGDNEQFF
TGTGCCAGCAGCTTTCGGGGAGACAATGAGCAGTTCTTC
>NA|NA|TRBV7-3|TRBJ2-3
CASSLGLTNSLEYF
TGTGCCAGCAGCTTGGGCCTAACTAACAGCCTCGAGTATTTT
>many|TRBD2|TRBV4-2|TRBJ2-1
CASSQVTGTSGGEQFF
TGTGCCAGCAGCCAAGTGACCGGGACTAGCGGCGGAGAGCAGTTCTTC
>many|NA|TRBV18|TRBJ1-1
CASSPSYENTEAFF
TGTGCCAGCTCACCGTCGTACGAAAACACTGAAGCTTTCTTT
>few|TRBD2|TRBV20-1|TRBJ2-1
CSARSESGSSYNEQFF
TGCAGTGCTAGATCAGAGAGCGGGAGCTCCTACAATGAGCAGTTCTTC
>many|NA|TRBV20-1|TRBJ2-1
CSARRGSYNEQFF
TGCAGTGCTAGGAGGGGCTCCTACAATGAGCAGTTCTTC
>NA|TRBD2|TRBV5-1|TRBJ2-3
CASSTLFAGATDTQYF
TGCGCCAGCAGCACACTCTTTGCGGGAGCCACAGATACGCAGTATTTT
>NA|NA|TRBV18|TRBJ1-1
CASSLRTAMNTEAFF
TGTGCCAGCTCACTTCGGACAGCCATGAACACTGAAGCTTTCTTT
>many|NA|TRBV5-1|TRBJ1-2
CASSLDRAYGYTF
TGCGCCAGCAGCTTGGACAGGGCCTATGGCTACACCTTC
>NA|NA|TRBV11-3|TRBJ2-2
CASSLEAGELFF
TGTGCCAGCAGCTTAGAGGCCGGGGAGCTGTTTTTT
>NA|NA|TRBV20-1|TRBJ1-6
CSARVSGTLSNSPLHF
TGCAGTGCTAGAGTGTCGGGGACTTTGTCCAATTCACCCCTCCACTTT
>many|TRBD2|TRBV5-1|TRBJ2-2
CASGTSLAGVNTGELFF
TGCGCCAGCGGAACGTCTCTAGCGGGAGTAAACACCGGGGAGCTGTTTTTT
>few|NA|TRBV19|TRBJ1-6
CASPGLTYNSPLHF
TGTGCCAGTCCGGGACTGACTTATAATTCACCCCTCCACTTT
>NA|TRBD1|TRBV7-2|TRBJ2-7
CASSLMATGAQYEQYF
TGTGCCAGCAGCTTAATGGCGACAGGGGCACAATACGAGCAGTACTTC
>many|NA|TRBV11-2|TRBJ2-5
CASSLHPLADWYQETQYF
TGTGCCAGCAGCCTACACCCCTTGGCCGACTGGTACCAAGAGACCCAGTACTTC
>many|NA|TRBV3-1|TRBJ2-1
CASSLGSEQFF
TGTGCCAGCAGCCTAGGCAGTGAGCAGTTCTTC
>medium-sized|NA|TRBV7-9|TRBJ1-2
CASSLPRRSDHGYTF
TGTGCCAGCAGCTTACCCAGGCGTTCGGATCATGGCTACACCTTC